These T cell receptor beta chains were read from a single sample in a study of T cell responses to AZD1222 COVID-19 vaccine. Here immunoSEQ multiplex PCR was the method, and the copy in TCRdb shows in-frame clones only, minus some. The table records approximately 130,000 clones, roughly 90% of them present only once. The material was peripheral blood, obtained 28 days after the second AZD1222 dose. The receptors originated from an adult who received the AZD1222 COVID-19 vaccine. Each CDR3 is given with its conserved first and last residue. D genes are given only for firm matches. Expanded clones are given a class, and other clones once, few, many or no size at all.

d_gene: .
abundance: .
len: 13
j_gene: TRBJ1-2
v_gene: TRBV12-3/TRBV12-4
CDR3nt: TGTGCCAGCAGAAGGACAGTTTTCTATGGCTACACCTTC
CDR3aa: CASRRTVFYGYTF

d_gene: .
abundance: few
len: 14
j_gene: TRBJ1-4
v_gene: TRBV27
CDR3nt: TGTGCCAGCAGTTTAGGGGGGGGCAGGGAAAAACTGTTTTTT
CDR3aa: CASSLGGGREKLFF

d_gene: .
abundance: .
len: 16
j_gene: TRBJ2-1
v_gene: TRBV18
CDR3nt: TGTGCCAGCTCACCATTGCGGGAAATGGGGTACAATGAGCAGTTCTTC
CDR3aa: CASSPLREMGYNEQFF

d_gene: .
abundance: .
len: 13
j_gene: TRBJ1-1
v_gene: TRBV6-5
CDR3nt: TGTGCCAGCAAACCCGACGGCTTGACTGAAGCTTTCTTT
CDR3aa: CASKPDGLTEAFF

d_gene: .
abundance: .
len: 18
j_gene: TRBJ1-3
v_gene: TRBV9
CDR3nt: TGTGCCAGCAGCGTAGAGCCCCCGAGGACAGCGGGGGGAAACACCATATATTTT
CDR3aa: CASSVEPPRTAGGNTIYF

d_gene: .
abundance: .
len: 14
j_gene: TRBJ2-5
v_gene: TRBV6-2/TRBV6-3
CDR3nt: TGTGCCAGCAGTTATTCACTCGGCCAAGAGACCCAGTACTTC
CDR3aa: CASSYSLGQETQYF

d_gene: TRBD1
abundance: .
len: 14
j_gene: TRBJ1-1
v_gene: TRBV11-3
CDR3nt: TGTGCCAGCAGGGGACAGGCCCGGCAGGCTGAAGCTTTCTTT
CDR3aa: CASRGQARQAEAFF

d_gene: .
abundance: .
len: 17
j_gene: TRBJ2-3
v_gene: TRBV4-3
CDR3nt: TGCGCCAGCAGCCAAGAAATTCACAGGGAAAGCACAGATACGCAGTATTTT
CDR3aa: CASSQEIHRESTDTQYF

d_gene: TRBD1
abundance: .
len: 13
j_gene: TRBJ2-3
v_gene: TRBV28
CDR3nt: TGTGCCAGCTGGACAGGGGACCCAGATACGCAGTATTTT
CDR3aa: CASWTGDPDTQYF

d_gene: .
abundance: .
len: 12
j_gene: TRBJ1-1
v_gene: TRBV30
CDR3nt: TGTGCCTGGAGTCGTCAGGGGACTGAAGCTTTCTTT
CDR3aa: CAWSRQGTEAFF

d_gene: .
abundance: .
len: 13
j_gene: TRBJ1-6
v_gene: TRBV4-1
CDR3nt: TGCGCCAGCAGCCAAGAGGCGGATTCACCCCTCCACTTT
CDR3aa: CASSQEADSPLHF

d_gene: TRBD2
abundance: .
len: 15
j_gene: TRBJ2-3
v_gene: TRBV7-8
CDR3nt: TGTGCCAGCAGCTCTCAGACTAGCCCCATGGATACGCAGTATTTT
CDR3aa: CASSSQTSPMDTQYF

d_gene: .
abundance: few
len: 17
j_gene: TRBJ1-6
v_gene: TRBV21-1
CDR3nt: TGTGCCAGAAAAGGAAGTCCGACGAGCTCCTATAATTCACCCCTCCACTTT
CDR3aa: CARKGSPTSSYNSPLHF

d_gene: TRBD1
abundance: .
len: 14
j_gene: TRBJ2-7
v_gene: TRBV5-5
CDR3nt: TGTGCCAGCAGCTGGGAACAGGGGGAATACGAGCAGTACTTC
CDR3aa: CASSWEQGEYEQYF

d_gene: TRBD1
abundance: .
len: 16
j_gene: TRBJ2-7
v_gene: TRBV29-1
CDR3nt: TGCAGCGGATTGACAGGGGGTTTAAATGGGATATACGAGCAGTACTTC
CDR3aa: CSGLTGGLNGIYEQYF

d_gene: .
abundance: once
len: 13
j_gene: TRBJ2-1
v_gene: TRBV18
CDR3nt: TGTGCCAGCGAGGCGGGGACCGACAATGAGCAGTTCTTC
CDR3aa: CASEAGTDNEQFF

d_gene: .
abundance: .
len: 12
j_gene: TRBJ1-1
v_gene: TRBV5-6
CDR3nt: TGTGCCAGCAGCTATATGGGCGGGGGGGCTTTCTTT
CDR3aa: CASSYMGGGAFF

d_gene: TRBD1
abundance: .
len: 13
j_gene: TRBJ1-2
v_gene: TRBV2
CDR3nt: TGTGCCAGCAGTGGGGGGACAGGATATGGCTACACCTTC
CDR3aa: CASSGGTGYGYTF

d_gene: TRBD2
abundance: .
len: 15
j_gene: TRBJ2-3
v_gene: TRBV2
CDR3nt: TGTGCCAGCAGCGCACTAGCGGTAGGCACAGATACGCAGTATTTT
CDR3aa: CASSALAVGTDTQYF

d_gene: .
abundance: .
len: 12
j_gene: TRBJ1-2
v_gene: TRBV2
CDR3nt: TGTGCCAGCAGTGTATTAGTGGGAGGCTACACCTTC
CDR3aa: CASSVLVGGYTF

d_gene: TRBD2
abundance: .
len: 18
j_gene: TRBJ2-5
v_gene: TRBV3-1/TRBV3-2
CDR3nt: TGTGCCAGCAGCCACGCCGGGACTAGCGGTTTCGGGGGGGAGACCCAGTACTTC
CDR3aa: CASSHAGTSGFGGETQYF

d_gene: .
abundance: .
len: 14
j_gene: TRBJ2-1
v_gene: TRBV28
CDR3nt: TGTGCCAGCAGTCCAGCCGGGATTTACAATGAGCAGTTCTTC
CDR3aa: CASSPAGIYNEQFF

d_gene: .
abundance: few
len: 13
j_gene: TRBJ2-7
v_gene: TRBV24-1
CDR3nt: TGTGCCACCAGTGATCGGGTGTCCTACGAGCAGTACTTC
CDR3aa: CATSDRVSYEQYF

d_gene: .
abundance: .
len: 17
j_gene: TRBJ1-3
v_gene: TRBV7-8
CDR3nt: TGTGCCAGCAGCCCCCCAAGGACGGTTCTGGGTGGAAACACCATATATTTT
CDR3aa: CASSPPRTVLGGNTIYF

d_gene: .
abundance: .
len: 14
j_gene: TRBJ2-1
v_gene: TRBV3-1/TRBV3-2
CDR3nt: TGTGCCAGCAGCCAGCTGGACAGTTACAATGAGCAGTTCTTC
CDR3aa: CASSQLDSYNEQFF

d_gene: TRBD1
abundance: .
len: 13
j_gene: TRBJ1-1
v_gene: TRBV7-9
CDR3nt: TGTGCCAGCAGGGACAGGGAGGCCACTGAAGCTTTCTTT
CDR3aa: CASRDREATEAFF

d_gene: .
abundance: .
len: 14
j_gene: TRBJ2-3
v_gene: TRBV29-1
CDR3nt: TGCAGCGTTGTGGGGGGGGCCTCCACAGATACGCAGTATTTT
CDR3aa: CSVVGGASTDTQYF

d_gene: .
abundance: .
len: 14
j_gene: TRBJ2-2
v_gene: TRBV6-2/TRBV6-3
CDR3nt: TGTGCCAGCAGTTTGTATGGTGACACCGGGGAGCTGTTTTTT
CDR3aa: CASSLYGDTGELFF

d_gene: TRBD1
abundance: .
len: 13
j_gene: TRBJ1-2
v_gene: TRBV30
CDR3nt: TGTGTCTCAGGACAGGGTGTCAACTATGGCTACACCTTC
CDR3aa: CVSGQGVNYGYTF

d_gene: TRBD1
abundance: .
len: 12
j_gene: TRBJ2-7
v_gene: TRBV2
CDR3nt: TGTGCCAGGGGGAACAGGGGTTACGAGCAGTACTTC
CDR3aa: CARGNRGYEQYF

d_gene: .
abundance: .
len: 11
j_gene: TRBJ2-3
v_gene: TRBV7-2
CDR3nt: TGTGCCAGCAGCTCGATGAATACGCAGTATTTT
CDR3aa: CASSSMNTQYF

d_gene: .
abundance: .
len: 16
j_gene: TRBJ2-5
v_gene: TRBV7-2
CDR3nt: TGTGCCAGCAGCTTATGGCCGGGTTATGGGCAAGAGACCCAGTACTTC
CDR3aa: CASSLWPGYGQETQYF

d_gene: TRBD1
abundance: .
len: 13
j_gene: TRBJ2-7
v_gene: TRBV6-5
CDR3nt: TGTGCCAGCCGGCTGGCAGGGGGCAACGAGCAGTACTTC
CDR3aa: CASRLAGGNEQYF

d_gene: .
abundance: .
len: 12
j_gene: TRBJ1-5
v_gene: TRBV15
CDR3nt: TGTGCCACCAGCGGGCCCGGTCAGCCCCAGCATTTT
CDR3aa: CATSGPGQPQHF

d_gene: .
abundance: .
len: 15
j_gene: TRBJ1-5
v_gene: TRBV7-5
CDR3nt: TGTGTCAGAAGCTTGACAGGGGTTTTGAATCAGCCCCAGCATTTT
CDR3aa: CVRSLTGVLNQPQHF

d_gene: .
abundance: .
len: 14
j_gene: TRBJ1-6
v_gene: TRBV9
CDR3nt: TGTGCCAGCAGCGCGAAGGGGGGCTCTAAGTCCCTCCACTTT
CDR3aa: CASSAKGGSKSLHF

d_gene: TRBD1
abundance: .
len: 15
j_gene: TRBJ1-1
v_gene: TRBV15
CDR3nt: TGTGCCACCTGCCTTTTAGACAGGGGGCAAACTGAAGCTTTCTTT
CDR3aa: CATCLLDRGQTEAFF

d_gene: .
abundance: .
len: 17
j_gene: TRBJ2-6
v_gene: TRBV5-1
CDR3nt: TGCGCCAGCAGCTTCTGGGGGACACGCTCTGGGGCCAACGTCCTGACTTTC
CDR3aa: CASSFWGTRSGANVLTF

d_gene: .
abundance: .
len: 12
j_gene: TRBJ1-2
v_gene: TRBV11-1
CDR3nt: TGTGCCAGCAGCTTAGGAGAAGCTGGCTACACCTTC
CDR3aa: CASSLGEAGYTF

d_gene: .
abundance: once
len: 12
j_gene: TRBJ1-2
v_gene: TRBV2
CDR3nt: TGTGCCAGCAGAGGAGACAGCTATGGCTACACCTTC
CDR3aa: CASRGDSYGYTF

d_gene: .
abundance: .
len: 17
j_gene: TRBJ1-1
v_gene: TRBV6-1
CDR3nt: TGTGCCAGCAGTGAAGACCTCAGCCCCTCGGGGAACACTGAAGCTTTCTTT
CDR3aa: CASSEDLSPSGNTEAFF

d_gene: .
abundance: .
len: 12
j_gene: TRBJ2-1
v_gene: TRBV7-9
CDR3nt: TGTGCCAGCAGCAGAGGGTATAATGAGCAGTTCTTC
CDR3aa: CASSRGYNEQFF

d_gene: .
abundance: .
len: 14
j_gene: TRBJ1-1
v_gene: TRBV18
CDR3nt: TGTGCCAGCTCACCGCTCAGGGGTGAGACTGAAGCTTTCTTT
CDR3aa: CASSPLRGETEAFF

d_gene: TRBD2
abundance: once
len: 18
j_gene: TRBJ2-2
v_gene: TRBV19
CDR3nt: TGTGCCAGTAGTATATTACTAGCGGGGAGAGGGAACACCGGGGAGCTGTTTTTT
CDR3aa: CASSILLAGRGNTGELFF

d_gene: .
abundance: once
len: 15
j_gene: TRBJ2-3
v_gene: TRBV11-2
CDR3nt: TGTGCCAGCAGCATAAACAGGGTTAGCACAGATACGCAGTATTTT
CDR3aa: CASSINRVSTDTQYF